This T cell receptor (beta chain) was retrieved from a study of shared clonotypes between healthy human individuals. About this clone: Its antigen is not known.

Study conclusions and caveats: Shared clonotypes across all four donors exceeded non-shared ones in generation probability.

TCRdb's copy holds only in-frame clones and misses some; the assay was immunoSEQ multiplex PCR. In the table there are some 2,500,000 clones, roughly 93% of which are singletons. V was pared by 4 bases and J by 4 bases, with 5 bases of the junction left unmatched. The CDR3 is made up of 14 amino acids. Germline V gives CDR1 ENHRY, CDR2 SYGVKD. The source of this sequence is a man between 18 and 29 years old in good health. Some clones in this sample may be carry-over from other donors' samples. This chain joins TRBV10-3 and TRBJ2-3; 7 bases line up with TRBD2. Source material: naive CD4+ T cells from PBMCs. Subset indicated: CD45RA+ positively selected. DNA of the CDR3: TGTGCCATCAGTGGCGGGAGAAGTGCAGATACGCAGTATTTT. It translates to CAISGGRSADTQYF.